Included here is one TCR beta chain sequence, with context. J gave up 8 bases and V 1 base, and 10 bases lay outside the gene matches. The length of the CDR3 is 15 residues. Germline CDR1 and CDR2: GTSNPN and SVGIG (reference sequence). TCR sequencing used cDNA made by reverse transcription of extracted RNA. Here immunoSEQ multiplex PCR was the method, and the copy in TCRdb shows in-frame clones only, minus some. The sample contains 200,000 to 250,000 clones, 64% of which appear only once. This sample was taken from a study of CD8+ T cells in alopecia areata. Overall study: The investigators scored severity in treated patients by the percentage of affected scalp area.

Treatment given: oral pan-JAK inhibitor, 5-10 mg twice daily. This TCR was sampled from a human donor with alopecia areata. This sample comprised CD4+ T cells sorted from blood, obtained at week 4, from a patient treated with tofacitinib. The V and J genes are TRBV30 and TRBJ2-2; TRBD1 agrees at 7 bases. The CDR3 bases are TGTGCCTGGAGTGCTCCGGACAGGTCCGGAGGGGAGCTGTTTTTT. This encodes CAWSAPDRSGGELFF.